There are a few counts of the clone carrying this T cell receptor (beta chain). This sample is part of a study of blood T cell repertoires in COVID-19. Measured with immunoSEQ multiplex PCR; TCRdb has only the in-frame clones, and not every one. The repertoire consists of 230,000 or so clones, with roughly four fifths occurring once and the leading ten covering 3.4%. J gave up 2 bases and V 6 bases, and 13 bases lay outside the gene matches. The CDR3 extends over 16 amino acids. CDR1 is LNHDA and CDR2 is SQIVND in the germline V gene (reference sequence). The chain combines TRBV19 with TRBJ2-7; 7 bases map to TRBD2. Source material: PBMCs or T cells enriched from blood (not recorded which). This TCR derives from a man aged 45 to 65 who had recovered from COVID-19. The CDR3 sequence is CASRPRVGGSAYEQYF. The CDR3 bases are TGTGCCAGTAGGCCCCGTGTGGGCGGGAGCGCCTACGAGCAGTACTTC.